These T cell receptor beta chains were read from a single sample in a study of identical twins. TCRdb reanalysed the 5' RACE reads using MiXCR and keeps one entry per CDR3 protein. The sample holds about 530,000 distinct CDR3 sequences, around 15% seen once. The data were also submitted as part of a second study, on yellow fever vaccine responses in identical twins.

Sequenced: CD4+ T cells sorted from blood. Receptors were obtained from a woman aged 18-29 years in good health. CDR3s include the opening cysteine and the closing phenylalanine or tryptophan. D genes are given only for firm matches. Not every row has a clone size; where given, it reads once, few, many or a size class.

D gene | J gene | clone size | V gene | CDR3 length | CDR3 DNA | CDR3 protein
TRBD2 | TRBJ2-1 | few | TRBV6-5 | 17 | TGTGCCAGCAGTTACACATTTACTAGCGGGAGCCACAATGAGCAGTTCTTC | CASSYTFTSGSHNEQFF
TRBD2 | TRBJ2-1 | few | TRBV10-3 | 11 | TGTGCCATCGCCGAGCGGGACGAGCAGTTCTTC | CAIAERDEQFF
TRBD2 | TRBJ2-7 | few | TRBV27 | 15 | TGTGCCAGCAGTCCCAGCAAGACTAGCGGGTACGAGCAGTACTTC | CASSPSKTSGYEQYF
TRBD1 | TRBJ2-1 | . | TRBV28 | 15 | TGTGCCAGCAGTGCGACAGGGGTAAAACACAATGAGCAGTTCTTC | CASSATGVKHNEQFF
. | TRBJ1-6 | many | TRBV5-1 | 15 | TGCGCCAGCAGCTTGGGGGGAACCTCAATTCACCCCCTCCACTTT | CASSLGGTSIHPLHF
. | TRBJ2-7 | . | TRBV7-8 | 16 | TGTGCCAGCAGCTTGGGACGACGGAAGAGCTCCTACGAGCAGTACTTC | CASSLGRRKSSYEQYF
TRBD2 | TRBJ2-3 | . | TRBV12-3/TRBV12-4 | 18 | TGTGCCAGCAGTTTAGCCGTGGGACTAGCGGGCGGAGGAGATACGCAGTATTTT | CASSLAVGLAGGGDTQYF
TRBD2 | TRBJ2-3 | few | TRBV12-3/TRBV12-4 | 16 | TGTGCCAGCAGGGTAGCGGGAGGACGGAGCACAGATACGCAGTATTTT | CASRVAGGRSTDTQYF
. | TRBJ1-5 | . | TRBV28 | 12 | TGTGCCAGCACCTGGGGGGATCAGCCCCAGCATTTT | CASTWGDQPQHF
. | TRBJ2-1 | . | TRBV5-1 | 15 | TGCGCCAGCGAGTTAGGGACGGAAGTTTACAATGAGCAGTTCTTC | CASELGTEVYNEQFF
TRBD2 | TRBJ2-1 | . | TRBV6-2/TRBV6-3 | 16 | TGTGCCAGCAGTCCCTACGGGGGGGCCGTTTACAATGAGCAGTTCTTC | CASSPYGGAVYNEQFF
TRBD2 | TRBJ2-1 | . | TRBV20-1 | 13 | TGCAGTTTGGGCGGGAGCTCCTACAATGAGCAGTTCTTC | CSLGGSSYNEQFF
TRBD1 | TRBJ2-1 | . | TRBV29-1 | 15 | TGCAGCGTCAAGGACACAGGGGTTTCAGGCAATGAGCAGTTCTTC | CSVKDTGVSGNEQFF
TRBD2 | TRBJ2-3 | . | TRBV11-2 | 17 | TGTGCCAGCAGCTTAACCGGGACTATAGTTAGCACAGATACGCAGTATTTT | CASSLTGTIVSTDTQYF
. | TRBJ2-5 | . | TRBV7-2 | 12 | TGTGCCAGCAACTTTTTGTTGGAGACCCAGTACTTC | CASNFLLETQYF
TRBD1 | TRBJ2-5 | few | TRBV12-3/TRBV12-4 | 15 | TGTGCCAGCAGCCCCGGGACAGGGCATTACGAGACCCAGTACTTC | CASSPGTGHYETQYF
TRBD2 | TRBJ2-7 | few | TRBV5-1 | 16 | TGCGCCAGCAGCACCACTAGCGGGAGTGTCGTTTACGAGCAGTACTTC | CASSTTSGSVVYEQYF
. | TRBJ2-1 | few | TRBV21-1 | 17 | TGTGCCAGCAGCAAAAGGCCCTTGGCGGGGGGTGACAATGAGCAGTTCTTC | CASSKRPLAGGDNEQFF
TRBD1 | TRBJ2-5 | . | TRBV20-1 | 16 | TGCAGTGCCACAAGAACAACAGGGGGCGAGCAAGAGACCCAGTACTTC | CSATRTTGGEQETQYF
. | TRBJ2-4 | many | TRBV6-5 | 16 | TGTGCCAGCAGTTACGGGCCAGGGCAGGCCAAAAACATTCAGTACTTC | CASSYGPGQAKNIQYF
TRBD1 | TRBJ2-5 | . | TRBV14 | 16 | TGTGCCAGCAGTCAGACCCTACAGGGGATGGGGGAGACCCAGTACTTC | CASSQTLQGMGETQYF
. | TRBJ2-5 | . | TRBV6-2/TRBV6-3 | 17 | TGTGCCAGCAGTTCACCGACCGGGTGGCGTCAGCAAGAGACCCAGTACTTC | CASSSPTGWRQQETQYF
. | TRBJ2-5 | . | TRBV6-5 | 12 | TGTGCCAGCAGTTACCCTGCAGAGACCCAGTACTTC | CASSYPAETQYF
TRBD1 | TRBJ2-1 | . | TRBV9 | 14 | TGTGCCAGCAGCCCACCAGGACAGGGTTGGGAGCAGTTCTTC | CASSPPGQGWEQFF
. | TRBJ1-3 | . | TRBV18 | 15 | TGTGCCAGCTTGGGAGTAGGATTCTCTGGAAACACCATATATTTT | CASLGVGFSGNTIYF
. | TRBJ2-1 | . | TRBV19 | 17 | TGTACCAGTAGCAATCTGGGGGACCCGAGCTCCTACAATGAGCAGTTCTTC | CTSSNLGDPSSYNEQFF
. | TRBJ1-1 | few | TRBV12-3/TRBV12-4 | 12 | TGTGCCAGCAGCCCTGACACCACTGAAGCTTTCTTT | CASSPDTTEAFF
. | TRBJ1-5 | few | TRBV27 | 15 | TGTGCCAGCAGTTTACGGGGTCTCGACTTGGAGCCCCAGCATTTT | CASSLRGLDLEPQHF
TRBD1 | TRBJ2-2 | . | TRBV13 | 17 | TGTGCCAGCAGCCCGTCGCTTGGTGGACAGGGGACCGGGGAGCTGTTTTTT | CASSPSLGGQGTGELFF
. | TRBJ2-1 | . | TRBV12-3/TRBV12-4 | 14 | TGTGCATTGGGGCGACACCACGCCTACAATGAGCAGTTCTTC | CALGRHHAYNEQFF
. | TRBJ2-3 | . | TRBV2 | 15 | TGTGCCAGCAGTGATCCGGGGGGCGTCGCAGATACGCAGTATTTT | CASSDPGGVADTQYF
TRBD1 | TRBJ2-7 | few | TRBV5-1 | 14 | TGCGCCAGCCCCGGGACAGCCTCCCCCTACGAGCAGTACTTC | CASPGTASPYEQYF
TRBD2 | TRBJ2-1 | few | TRBV20-1 | 12 | TGCAGTAGGCGGGAGGGCCTTAATGAGCAGTTCTTC | CSRREGLNEQFF
TRBD2 | TRBJ2-2 | . | TRBV9 | 14 | TGTGCCAGCAGCGTAGGACTAGCGGTTGGGGAGCTGTTTTTT | CASSVGLAVGELFF
TRBD2 | TRBJ2-7 | few | TRBV28 | 15 | TGTGCCAGCAGCCAGGGAGCGGGAGCATTCTACGAGCAGTACTTC | CASSQGAGAFYEQYF
TRBD2 | TRBJ2-7 | . | TRBV4-2 | 18 | TGTGCCAGCAGCCATCAGGACGGCGCGACTAGCCCAGTGTACGAGCAGTACTTC | CASSHQDGATSPVYEQYF
TRBD1 | TRBJ1-1 | many | TRBV29-1 | 14 | TGCAGCGCCGAGGGGGGGACAGCGAACACTGAAGCTTTCTTT | CSAEGGTANTEAFF
. | TRBJ2-3 | few | TRBV18 | 17 | TGTGCCAGCTCACCACCGTCCGGGGCGCCGGGGGCAGATACGCAGTATTTT | CASSPPSGAPGADTQYF
. | TRBJ2-5 | many | TRBV5-1 | 13 | TGCGCCAGCAGCTCCACACTCCAAGAGACCCAGTACTTC | CASSSTLQETQYF
. | TRBJ2-3 | few | TRBV25-1 | 14 | TGTGCCAGCAGTGAATACTACCAGACAGATACGCAGTATTTT | CASSEYYQTDTQYF
TRBD1 | TRBJ1-2 | few | TRBV6-1 | 13 | TGTGCCAGCAGAGATAGGACAGGGTATCGCTACACCTTC | CASRDRTGYRYTF
TRBD2 | TRBJ2-5 | few | TRBV7-9 | 15 | TGTGCCAGCAGCTTAGTGGGAGGGGAAGGAGAGACCCAGTACTTC | CASSLVGGEGETQYF
. | TRBJ2-5 | . | TRBV5-1 | 14 | TGCGCCAGCAGCTTGGGGCAGACGGTGGGGACCCAGTACTTC | CASSLGQTVGTQYF
. | TRBJ1-5 | few | TRBV7-8 | 16 | TGTGCCAGCAGCTTAGCCGGGACAAAGTTAAGCCAGCCCCAGCATTTT | CASSLAGTKLSQPQHF